The 9 T cell receptor beta chains reported below all come from one sample, sequenced in a study of beta chain features in type 1 diabetes. Every isolated RNA sample was fully reverse transcribed, so sequencing captured expressed TCRB transcripts. The table came from immunoSEQ multiplex PCR; TCRdb's copy has only in-frame clones and leaves some out. The sample consists of 810,000 or so clones, 15% to 20% of them appearing once. Sequenced material: naive CD4+ T cells from blood. These receptors came from a woman between 18 and 30 years old in good health.

Concerning this clone: A much larger clonotype is one base distant, so this may be a read error. V is TRBV18 and J is TRBJ2-3; D gene ambiguous. V lost 5 bases and J lost 3, with 3 bases in between. In germline, CDR1 is KGHSH, CDR2 LQKENI. There are 11 residues in the CDR3. CDR3 DNA: TGTGCCAGCTCAGAGACAGATACGCAGTATTTT. Translating it yields CASSETDTQYF.

This clone was detected a few times. The chain combines TRBV5-1 with TRBJ2-5; D not certain. Trimming stripped 1 base from V and 5 bases from J, with 12 bases between. CDR3 length equals 14 residues. CDR1 is SGHRS, CDR2 YFSETQ, per germline. DNA of the CDR3: TGCGCCAGCAGCTTGCGCTCACCTGGGGAGACCCAGTACTTC. Translated, it gives CASSLRSPGETQYF.

The chain employs TRBV29-1 and TRBJ2-5; D gene ambiguous. The CDR3 contains 12 residues. CDR1 SQVTM and CDR2 ANQGSEA come from the germline V gene. The ends were cut back, 4 bases at V and 5 bases at J, with 11 bases in the middle. The CDR3 spells CSVVRVGETQYF. The CDR3 DNA reads as TGCAGCGTTGTAAGGGTGGGGGAGACCCAGTACTTC. Drawing the rest from reference TRBV29-1 and TRBJ2-5, the complete variable domain is SAVISQKPSRDICQRGTSLTIQCQVDSQVTMMFWYRQQPGQSLTLIATANQGSEATYESGFVIDKFPISRPNLTFSTLTVSNMSPEDSSIYLCSVVRVGETQYFGPGTRLLVL.

There are a few counts of this clone. The rearrangement joins TRBV18 to TRBJ2-3; D possibly corresponds to TRBD2 (5 bases). The germline V gene has CDR1 KGHSH and CDR2 LQKENI. This CDR3 contains 14 residues. Trimming pared 5 bases from V and 4 bases from J, leaving 13 bases between. Written as DNA, the CDR3 is TGTGCCAGCTCATCCCCGAGGGCCCCAGATACGCAGTATTTT. Translation: CASSSPRAPDTQYF.

This chain uses TRBV7-2 with TRBJ1-1; D gene unclear. CDR3 length: 12 residues. V dropped 2 bases and J dropped 1 base, with 2 bases sitting between them. CDR1 and CDR2 from the germline V gene are SGHTA and FQGNSA. This CDR3 reads CASSLQNTEAFF. CDR3 coding DNA: TGTGCCAGCAGCTTACAGAACACTGAAGCTTTCTTT.

J is TRBJ1-3 and V is TRBV5-4, with D perhaps TRBD1 (5 bases). Germline loops: CDR1 SGHNT, CDR2 YYREEE (reference sequence). This CDR3 contains 15 residues. V lost 4 bases to trimming and J lost 0 bases, with 11 bases between them. DNA of the CDR3: TGTGCCAGCAGCCCTGACAGTCACTCTGGAAACACCATATATTTT. Encoded protein: CASSPDSHSGNTIYF.

The chain links TRBV18 to TRBJ1-3; D perhaps matches TRBD1 (6 bases). Per germline, CDR1 KGHSH and CDR2 LQKENI. Trimming removed 6 bases from V and 0 bases from J, with 12 bases in between. The CDR3 has 15 residues. In DNA form, the CDR3 reads TGTGCCAGCTCGTTCGACAGGAACTCTGGAAACACCATATATTTT. It codes for CASSFDRNSGNTIYF.

This clone occurred once. V usage is TRBV5-1 and J usage is TRBJ1-5; maybe TRBD1 (5 bases). Germline CDR1 SGHRS, CDR2 YFSETQ. This CDR3 has 12 residues. V lost 10 bases to trimming and J lost 4 bases, with 12 bases between them. CDR3 sequence reads: CAGGGTNQPQHF. CDR3 DNA: TGCGCCGGCGGGGGAACGAATCAGCCCCAGCATTTT.

This clone was observed a handful of times. The rearrangement links TRBV7-8 to TRBJ1-1; D not resolved. V shed 1 base and J shed 1 base, with 13 bases lying between them. This CDR3 contains 16 residues. CDR1 is SGHVS and CDR2 is FQNEAQ in the germline V gene. The CDR3 region has the DNA TGTGCCAGCAGCTTAGGGTGGATTGGGGAGAACACTGAAGCTTTCTTT. Protein: CASSLGWIGENTEAFF.